These 4 T cell receptor beta chains share one sample of origin, sequenced in a study of identical twins. TCRdb passed the 5' RACE reads through MiXCR, listing each CDR3 protein once. The sample lists a few hundred thousand distinct CDR3 sequences, roughly a tenth occurring once. Sequenced: memory T cells sorted from blood. These receptors were obtained from a man aged 50 to 59 in good health.

The chain carries TRBV2 and TRBJ2-1; a possible D gene is TRBD2 (5 bases). CDR3 size: 14 residues. Germline V gene sequence: CDR1 SNHLY, CDR2 FYNNEI. Trimming removed 3 bases at V and 3 bases at J, with 9 bases between. The DNA for the CDR3 is TGTGCCAGCAGTGATCTCGGGATCTACAATGAGCAGTTCTTC. It codes for CASSDLGIYNEQFF.

This clonotype has at least ten counts. This chain uses TRBV20-1 with TRBJ1-5, with 7 bases matching TRBD1. Losses at the gene ends were 2 bases for V and 2 bases for J; bases not matched to a gene: 0. This CDR3 is 13 amino acids long. The germline CDR1 and CDR2 sequences are DFQATT and SNEGSKA (reference sequence). In nucleotides, the CDR3 is TGCAGTGCTAGAACAGGGGGCAATCAGCCCCAGCATTTT. Translation gives CSARTGGNQPQHF.

This clonotype was counted many times. CDR3 amino acids: CASGLIRERSTDTQYF. CDR3 in DNA: TGTGCTAGTGGTTTAATCCGGGAGCGTAGCACAGATACGCAGTATTTT. The chain joins TRBV12-5 to TRBJ2-3, with D possibly matching TRBD2 (6 bases). The CDR3 is 16 residues long. With 3 bases removed from V and 0 bases from J, the gap between germline ends came to 13 bases. The germline V gene has CDR1 LGHNT and CDR2 FRNRAP.

This clonotype was recorded many times. CDR3 coding DNA: TGTGCCAGCAGTTTCCGCCTAGGAGGTTCCTATACGCAGTATTTT. Its protein product is CASSFRLGGSYTQYF. The gene calls are TRBV27 and TRBJ2-3; weak D call: TRBD2 (5 bases). The CDR3 totals 15 residues. Germline CDR1 reads MNHEY; CDR2 reads SMNVEV (reference sequence). V was clipped by 3 bases and J by 7 bases, with 17 bases between them.